This T cell receptor beta chain came from a study of blood T cell repertoires in COVID-19. The junction had 10 bases not matched to a gene; V was cut back by 6 bases and J by 7 bases. The CDR3 totals 15 residues. Germline values: CDR1 MDHEN, CDR2 SYDVKM. Measured with immunoSEQ multiplex PCR; TCRdb has only the in-frame clones, and not every one. The table records approximately 300,000 clones, roughly 90% of them present only once. Grouping used clinical history reported by participants in a survey and questionnaire. This receptor was obtained from a woman in her 30s who had recovered from COVID-19. V usage is TRBV28 and J usage is TRBJ2-7, with TRBD1 matching 12 bases. The sequencing input was PBMCs or T cells enriched from blood (not recorded which). CDR3 DNA: TGTGCCAGCAGCAAGCCGGGACAGGGGGCTTGGGAGCAGTACTTC. As protein: CASSKPGQGAWEQYF. The whole variable domain, remainder taken from reference TRBV28 and TRBJ2-7, is DVKVTQSSRYLVKRTGEKVFLECVQDMDHENMFWYRQDPGLGLRLIYFSYDVKMKEKGDIPEGYSVSREKKERFSLILESASTNQTSMYLCASSKPGQGAWEQYFGPGTRLTVT.